This entry concerns a single T cell receptor (beta chain). Its matching antigen is unknown. The data stem from a study of T cell responses to AZD1222 COVID-19 vaccine. V was clipped by 3 bases and J by 6 bases, with 26 bases between them. The CDR3 totals 18 residues. Germline V gene sequence: CDR1 SGHVS, CDR2 FNYEAQ. Study-level results: White British people made up most donors, females outnumbered males, and clonal diversity was possibly underestimated. Spike regions recognized by vaccine-associated CD4 TCRs spanned the protein, led by 160-218 and 743-854.

TCRdb keeps only in-frame clones here, not all; method: immunoSEQ multiplex PCR. The data show roughly 150,000 clones, about 92% seen once. This sequence originates from an adult who received the AZD1222 COVID-19 vaccine. Sequences were derived from peripheral blood, sampled 28 days after the second AZD1222 dose. This chain joins TRBV7-6 and TRBJ2-5; TRBD2 might be the D (7 bases). The CDR3 loop reads CASSFFLDRGAPTQTQYF. The CDR3 DNA reads TGTGCCAGCAGCTTTTTCCTTGATCGGGGGGCCCCTACTCAGACCCAGTACTTC.